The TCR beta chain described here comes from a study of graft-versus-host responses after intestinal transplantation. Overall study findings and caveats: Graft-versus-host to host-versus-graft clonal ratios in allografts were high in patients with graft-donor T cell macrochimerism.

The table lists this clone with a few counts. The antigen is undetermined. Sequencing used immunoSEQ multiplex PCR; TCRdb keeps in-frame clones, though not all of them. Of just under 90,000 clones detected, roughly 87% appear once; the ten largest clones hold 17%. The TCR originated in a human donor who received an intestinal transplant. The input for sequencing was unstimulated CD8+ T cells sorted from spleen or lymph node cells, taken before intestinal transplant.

The CDR3 coding sequence is TGTGCCACCGGACTAGCGGGGGGGCCGAACGAGCAGTACTTC. Encoded protein: CATGLAGGPNEQYF. The chain joins TRBV15 to TRBJ2-7; 15 bases fit TRBD2. The CDR3 consists of 14 residues. V lost 8 bases and J lost 5; bases outside the gene matches: 4. CDR1 and CDR2 from the germline V gene are LNHNV and YYDKDF (reference sequence).